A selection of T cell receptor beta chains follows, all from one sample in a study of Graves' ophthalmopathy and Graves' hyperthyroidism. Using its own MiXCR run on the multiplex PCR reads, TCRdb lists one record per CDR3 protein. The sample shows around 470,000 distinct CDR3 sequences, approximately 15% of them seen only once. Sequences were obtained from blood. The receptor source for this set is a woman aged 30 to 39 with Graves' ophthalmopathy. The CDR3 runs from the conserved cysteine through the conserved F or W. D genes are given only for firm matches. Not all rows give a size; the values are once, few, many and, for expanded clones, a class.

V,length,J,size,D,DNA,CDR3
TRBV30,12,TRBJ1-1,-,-,TGTGCCTGGAGTGCCTACGGGGGTGAAGCTTTCTTT,CAWSAYGGEAFF
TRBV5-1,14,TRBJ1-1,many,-,TGCGCCAGCAGCTTGGTGGTAGGAGGCACTGAAGCTTTCTTT,CASSLVVGGTEAFF
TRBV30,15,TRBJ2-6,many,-,TGTGCCTGGATTCAGATCATCTCTGGGGCCAACGTCCTGACTTTC,CAWIQIISGANVLTF
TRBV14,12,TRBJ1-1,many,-,TGTGCCAGCAGCCCGACCGGGGGTGAAGCTTTCTTT,CASSPTGGEAFF
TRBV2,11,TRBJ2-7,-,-,TGTGCCAGCGTAACACATGGCGATCAGTACTTC,CASVTHGDQYF
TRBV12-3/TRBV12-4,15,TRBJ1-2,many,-,TGTGCCAGCAGTCCCTCTGGACAGATGGGCTATGGCTACACCTTC,CASSPSGQMGYGYTF
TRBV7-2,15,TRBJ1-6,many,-,TGTGCCAGCAGCTTACCGGGACGGTATAATTCACCCCTCCACTTT,CASSLPGRYNSPLHF
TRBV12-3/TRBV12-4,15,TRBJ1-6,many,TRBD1,TGTGCCAGCAGTTTAGAGGACAGGGGTATTTCACCCCTCCACTTT,CASSLEDRGISPLHF
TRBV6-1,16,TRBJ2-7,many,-,TGTGCCAGCAGAGACCCCCGGGCCTCAGAGGCTTACGAGCAGTACTTC,CASRDPRASEAYEQYF
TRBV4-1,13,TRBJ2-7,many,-,TGCGCCAGCAGCCAAGGAGGGGCGGGCGAGCAGTACTTC,CASSQGGAGEQYF
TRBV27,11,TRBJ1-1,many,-,TGTGCCAGCAGTTCTCGGAGTGAAGCTTTCTTT,CASSSRSEAFF
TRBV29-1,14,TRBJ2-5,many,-,TGCAGCGTTGAGGTGGAGGGGCGTCGGGAGACCCAGTACTTC,CSVEVEGRRETQYF
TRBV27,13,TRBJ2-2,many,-,TGTGCCAGCAGTTTAATCCCAAGCGGGGAGCTGTTTTTT,CASSLIPSGELFF
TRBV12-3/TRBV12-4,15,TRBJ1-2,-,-,TGTGCCAGCAGTCGATCACAGGGAAGGGACTATGGCTACACCTTC,CASSRSQGRDYGYTF
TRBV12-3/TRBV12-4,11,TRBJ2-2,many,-,TGTGCCGACGGTTACGCCGGGGAGCTGTTTTTT,CADGYAGELFF
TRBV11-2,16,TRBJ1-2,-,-,TGTGCCAGCAGCTTAAGTATTTGGGGGGGCGCGGAGGGCTACACCTTC,CASSLSIWGGAEGYTF
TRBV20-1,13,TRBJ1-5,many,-,TGCAGTGCTAGAGATCCCCCCAGTCAGCCCCAGCATTTT,CSARDPPSQPQHF
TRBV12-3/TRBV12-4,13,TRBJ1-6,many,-,TGTGCCAGCCGGGACTTATCAAATTCACCCCTCCACTTT,CASRDLSNSPLHF
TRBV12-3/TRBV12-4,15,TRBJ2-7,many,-,TGTGCCAGCAGTTCCCGGAATACAGGGACTTACGAGCAGTACTTC,CASSSRNTGTYEQYF
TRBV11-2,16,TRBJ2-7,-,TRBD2,TGTGCCAGCAGCCCCCCCAGCGGGGGGGACCCCTACGAGCAGTACTTC,CASSPPSGGDPYEQYF
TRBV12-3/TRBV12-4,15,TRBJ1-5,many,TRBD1,TGTGCCAGCAGCCGCGGCCAGGGGGCGGGTCAGCCCCAGCATTTT,CASSRGQGAGQPQHF
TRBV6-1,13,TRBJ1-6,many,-,TGTGCCACTACGAGGGTAGCTGATTCACCCCTCCACTTT,CATTRVADSPLHF
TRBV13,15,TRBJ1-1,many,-,TGTGCCAGCAGCTTAGAGATAGGGCCTAACACTGAAGCTTTCTTT,CASSLEIGPNTEAFF
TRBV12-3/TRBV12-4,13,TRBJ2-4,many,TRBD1,TGTGCCAGCAGGCCCACAGGGGGAAACATTAAGTACTTC,CASRPTGGNIKYF
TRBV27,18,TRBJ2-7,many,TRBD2,TGTGCCAGCAGTTTAAGCGGGGAAGTCCCCCGGTTCTCCTACGAGCAGTACTTC,CASSLSGEVPRFSYEQYF
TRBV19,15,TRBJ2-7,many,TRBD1,TGTGCCAGTAGTCCCGGGGGACAGGGAAACTACGAGCAGTACTTC,CASSPGGQGNYEQYF
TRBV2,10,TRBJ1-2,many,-,TGTGCCAGCAGTGGGAATGGCTACACCTTC,CASSGNGYTF
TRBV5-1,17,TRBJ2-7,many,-,TGCGCCAGCAGCTTGGAAGGGGGAACAGCGGTGCGATACGAGCAGTACTTC,CASSLEGGTAVRYEQYF
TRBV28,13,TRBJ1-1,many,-,TGTGCCAGCAGTCTTGGTTGGAACACTGAAGCTTTCTTT,CASSLGWNTEAFF
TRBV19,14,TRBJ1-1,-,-,TGTGCCAGTAGCGACTGGCATGGTGGAAGTGAAGCTTTCTTT,CASSDWHGGSEAFF
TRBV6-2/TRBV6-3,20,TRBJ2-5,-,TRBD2,TGTGCCAGCCTTCGCCCATCCGGGACTAGCGGGGGGGCGGACCAAGAGACCCAGTACTTC,CASLRPSGTSGGADQETQYF
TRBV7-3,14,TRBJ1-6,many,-,TGTGCCAGCAGCGGCGGGCGGGTGGATTCACCCCTCCACTTT,CASSGGRVDSPLHF
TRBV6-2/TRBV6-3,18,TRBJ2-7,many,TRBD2,TGTGCCAGCAGTTACTCCCCTCCACTAGCGGGGGGTCTCTACGAGCAGTACTTC,CASSYSPPLAGGLYEQYF
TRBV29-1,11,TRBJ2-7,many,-,TGCAGCGTCGCCAGGGCTTACGAGCAGTACTTC,CSVARAYEQYF
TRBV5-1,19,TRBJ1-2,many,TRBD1,TGCGCCAGCAGCAAGGGGGATATGTGGCGACAGGGCGGGAACTATGGCTACACCTTC,CASSKGDMWRQGGNYGYTF
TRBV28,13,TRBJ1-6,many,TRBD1,TGTGCCAGCAGTCGCAGGGGGCCTTCACCCCTCCACTTT,CASSRRGPSPLHF
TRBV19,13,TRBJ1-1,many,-,TGTGCCAGTAGTATAGCTGTGAGCACTGAAGCTTTCTTT,CASSIAVSTEAFF
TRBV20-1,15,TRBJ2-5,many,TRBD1,TGCAGTGCTTTATCTCTATGGACAGGGCAAGAGACCCAGTACTTC,CSALSLWTGQETQYF
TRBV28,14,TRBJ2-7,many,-,TGTGCCAGCAGTTTAACGGGGCCCGCCTACGAGCAGTACTTC,CASSLTGPAYEQYF
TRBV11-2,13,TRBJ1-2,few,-,TGTGCCAGCGCCGCAGGGGCAGAGAGTGGCTACACCTTC,CASAAGAESGYTF
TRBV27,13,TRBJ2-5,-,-,TGTGCCAGCAGTAGCAGATCTCAAGAGACCCAGTACTTC,CASSSRSQETQYF
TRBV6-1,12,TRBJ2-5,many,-,TGTGCCAGCAGTAGGGGTGAAGAGACCCAGTACTTC,CASSRGEETQYF
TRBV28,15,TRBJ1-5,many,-,TGTGCCAGCAGTTTAACAGGGCCTGGCAATCAGCCCCAGCATTTT,CASSLTGPGNQPQHF
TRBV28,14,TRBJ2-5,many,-,TGTGCCAGCACTGGGGCGGGGACCCAAGAGACCCAGTACTTC,CASTGAGTQETQYF
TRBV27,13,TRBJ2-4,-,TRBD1,TGTGCCAGCAGCCCCGGGACAGGCGGCATTAAGTACTTC,CASSPGTGGIKYF
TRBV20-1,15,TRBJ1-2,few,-,TGCAGTGCTACGGAGACCCGTGGGGGCAGCTATGGCTACACCTTC,CSATETRGGSYGYTF
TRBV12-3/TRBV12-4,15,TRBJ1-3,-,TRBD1,TGTGCCAGCAATCCCGTAAGGGGGCTCGGAAACACCATATATTTT,CASNPVRGLGNTIYF
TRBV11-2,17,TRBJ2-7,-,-,TGTGCCAGCAGTTTGACGGTATGGGGGCCTAACTCCTACGAGCAGTACTTC,CASSLTVWGPNSYEQYF
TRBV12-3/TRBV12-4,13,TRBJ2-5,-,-,TGTGCCAGCAGTTGGAGCCTGGAAGAGACCCAGTACTTC,CASSWSLEETQYF
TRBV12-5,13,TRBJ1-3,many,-,TGTGCTAGTGGTTCGGGGCTCGGAAACACCATATATTTT,CASGSGLGNTIYF
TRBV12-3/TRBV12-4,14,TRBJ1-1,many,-,TGTGCCAGCAGTTTATGGCAGACGAACACTGAAGCTTTCTTT,CASSLWQTNTEAFF
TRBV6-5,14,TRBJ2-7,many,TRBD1,TGTGCCAGCAGTCGGACAGGGAATAACTACGAGCAGTACTTC,CASSRTGNNYEQYF
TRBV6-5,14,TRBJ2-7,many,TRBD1,TGTGCCAGCAGCACCGGACAGGGTGGTCTCGAGCAGTACTTC,CASSTGQGGLEQYF
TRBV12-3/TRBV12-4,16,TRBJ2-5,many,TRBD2,TGTGCCAGCAGCCCCAGACTAGCGGGAGGGCCGGAGACCCAGTACTTC,CASSPRLAGGPETQYF
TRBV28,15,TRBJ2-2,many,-,TGTGCCAGCATATCGGGGGGCGGTCAGACCGGGGAGCTGTTTTTT,CASISGGGQTGELFF
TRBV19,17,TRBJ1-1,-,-,TGTGCCAGTAGTAGCCCCCACATGAAGGGGGTGAACACTGAAGCTTTCTTT,CASSSPHMKGVNTEAFF
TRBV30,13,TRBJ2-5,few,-,TGTGCCTGGACTGGGGGCCCATCAGAGACCCAGTACTTC,CAWTGGPSETQYF
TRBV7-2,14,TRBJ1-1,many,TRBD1,TGTGCCAGCAGCCCGGGACAGGGGAGCGCTGAAGCTTTCTTT,CASSPGQGSAEAFF
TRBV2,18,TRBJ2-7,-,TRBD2,TGTGCCAGCAGTGAAAGCGGACTAGCGGGAGTTAGTAGGTACGAGCAGTACTTC,CASSESGLAGVSRYEQYF
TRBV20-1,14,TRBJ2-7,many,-,TGCAGTGCAAGCGTAGAGGGCTACCTCTACGAGCAGTACTTC,CSASVEGYLYEQYF